This T cell receptor (beta chain) was documented in a study of cytomegalovirus exposure and HLA in healthy donors. Study outcomes and limitations: Reports showed the classifier diagnosing cytomegalovirus status with high specificity and sensitivity. Roughly even sequencing depth across donors was the assumption behind the presence/absence analyses.

The length of the CDR3 is 15 residues. The germline V gene encodes CDR1 LNHDA and CDR2 SQIVND (reference sequence). V lost 2 bases and J lost 8; bases outside the gene matches: 9. The study ran its PCR with 60 Vbeta and 13 Jbeta primers. Only in-frame clones appear in the TCRdb table, and some are missing; sequencing was by immunoSEQ multiplex PCR. The sample has about 31,000 clones, roughly 64% seen once. On this clone: Its antigen is not known.

Material for sequencing was PBMCs. The chain carries TRBV19 and TRBJ2-1; TRBD1 matches 7 bases. This TCR derives from a middle-aged man in good health and CMV-seropositive. This CDR3 reads CASSISGLTGDEQFF. In DNA, the CDR3 is TGTGCCAGTAGTATATCCGGACTTACAGGGGATGAGCAGTTCTTC.